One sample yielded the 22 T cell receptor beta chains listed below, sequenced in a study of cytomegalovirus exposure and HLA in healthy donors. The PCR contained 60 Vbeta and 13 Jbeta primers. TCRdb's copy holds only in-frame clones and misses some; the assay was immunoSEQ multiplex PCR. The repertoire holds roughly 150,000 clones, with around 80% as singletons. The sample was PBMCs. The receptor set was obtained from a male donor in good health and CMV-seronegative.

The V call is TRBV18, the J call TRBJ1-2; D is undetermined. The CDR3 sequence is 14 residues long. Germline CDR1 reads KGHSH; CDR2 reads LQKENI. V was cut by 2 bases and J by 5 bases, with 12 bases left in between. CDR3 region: CASSPGQETYGYTF. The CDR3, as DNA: TGTGCCAGCTCACCAGGCCAGGAAACGTATGGCTACACCTTC. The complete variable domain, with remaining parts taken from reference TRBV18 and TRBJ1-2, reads NAGVMQNPRHLVRRRGQEARLRCSPMKGHSHVYWYRQLPEEGLKFMVYLQKENIIDESGMPKERFSAEFPKEGPSILRIQQVVRGDSAAYFCASSPGQETYGYTFGSGTRLTVV.

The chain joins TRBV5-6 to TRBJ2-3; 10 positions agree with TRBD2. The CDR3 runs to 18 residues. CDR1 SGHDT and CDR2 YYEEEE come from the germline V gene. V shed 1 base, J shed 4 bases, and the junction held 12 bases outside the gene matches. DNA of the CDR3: TGTGCCAGCAGCTTGACCGCCGGGCTAGCGGGAGTAGCAGATACGCAGTATTTT. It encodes CASSLTAGLAGVADTQYF.

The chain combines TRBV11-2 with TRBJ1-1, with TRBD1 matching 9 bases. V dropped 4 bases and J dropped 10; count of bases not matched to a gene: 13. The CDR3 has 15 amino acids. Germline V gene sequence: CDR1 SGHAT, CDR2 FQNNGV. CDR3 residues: CASSSGRTGVEGAFF. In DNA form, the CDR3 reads TGTGCCAGCAGCTCGGGCAGGACAGGGGTCGAAGGAGCTTTCTTT.

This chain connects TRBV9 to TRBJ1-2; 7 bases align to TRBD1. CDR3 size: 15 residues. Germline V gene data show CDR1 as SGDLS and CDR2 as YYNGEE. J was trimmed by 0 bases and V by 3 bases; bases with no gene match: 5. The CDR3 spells CASSARQGTNYGYTF. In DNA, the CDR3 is TGTGCCAGCAGCGCCAGACAGGGAACTAACTATGGCTACACCTTC. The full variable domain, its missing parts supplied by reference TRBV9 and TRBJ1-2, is DSGVTQTPKHLITATGQRVTLRCSPRSGDLSVYWYQQSLDQGLQFLIQYYNGEERAKGNILERFSAQQFPDLHSELNLSSLELGDSALYFCASSARQGTNYGYTFGSGTRLTVV.

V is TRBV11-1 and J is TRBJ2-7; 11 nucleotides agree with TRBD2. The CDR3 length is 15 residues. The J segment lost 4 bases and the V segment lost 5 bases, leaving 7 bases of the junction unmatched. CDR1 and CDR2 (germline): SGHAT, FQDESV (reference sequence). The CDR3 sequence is CASSPTLAGGYEQYF. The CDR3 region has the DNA TGTGCCAGCAGCCCGACGCTAGCGGGGGGATACGAGCAGTACTTC.

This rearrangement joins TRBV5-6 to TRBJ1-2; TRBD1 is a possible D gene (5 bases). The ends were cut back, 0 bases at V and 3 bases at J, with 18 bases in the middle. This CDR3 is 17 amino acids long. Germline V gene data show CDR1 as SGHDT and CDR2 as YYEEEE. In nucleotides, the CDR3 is TGTGCCAGCAGCTTGGGGCAGGGCGGTGGTCCGGACTATGGCTACACCTTC. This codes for CASSLGQGGGPDYGYTF.

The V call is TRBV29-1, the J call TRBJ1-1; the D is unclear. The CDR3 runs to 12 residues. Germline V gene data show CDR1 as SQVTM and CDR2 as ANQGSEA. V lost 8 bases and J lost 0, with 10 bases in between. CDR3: CSPRRVNTEAFF. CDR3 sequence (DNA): TGCAGCCCTAGGAGGGTGAACACTGAAGCTTTCTTT.

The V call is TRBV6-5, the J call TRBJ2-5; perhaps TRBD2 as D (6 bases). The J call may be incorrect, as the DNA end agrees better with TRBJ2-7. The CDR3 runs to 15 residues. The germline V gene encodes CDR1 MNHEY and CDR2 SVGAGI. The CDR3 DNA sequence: TGTGCCAGCAGTTACTCAATGGCGGGACGCCGCGAGCAGTACTTC. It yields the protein CASSYSMAGRREQYF.

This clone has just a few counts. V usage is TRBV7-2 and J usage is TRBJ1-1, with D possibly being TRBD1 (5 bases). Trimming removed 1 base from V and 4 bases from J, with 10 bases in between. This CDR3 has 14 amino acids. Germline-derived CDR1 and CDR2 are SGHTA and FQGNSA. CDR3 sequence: CASSLGGLSTEAFF. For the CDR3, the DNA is TGTGCCAGCAGCTTAGGGGGACTCAGCACTGAAGCTTTCTTT.

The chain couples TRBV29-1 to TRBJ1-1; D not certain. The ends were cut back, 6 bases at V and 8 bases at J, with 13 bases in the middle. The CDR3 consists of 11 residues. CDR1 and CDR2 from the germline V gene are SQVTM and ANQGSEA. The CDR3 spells CSVPGWEEAFF. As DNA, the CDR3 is TGCAGCGTCCCCGGCTGGGAGGAAGCTTTCTTT.

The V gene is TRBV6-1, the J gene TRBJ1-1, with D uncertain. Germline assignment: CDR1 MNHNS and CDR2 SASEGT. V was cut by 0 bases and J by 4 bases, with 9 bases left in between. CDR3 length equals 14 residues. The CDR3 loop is CASSEALPVTEAFF. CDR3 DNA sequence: TGTGCCAGCAGTGAAGCGCTTCCGGTCACTGAAGCTTTCTTT.

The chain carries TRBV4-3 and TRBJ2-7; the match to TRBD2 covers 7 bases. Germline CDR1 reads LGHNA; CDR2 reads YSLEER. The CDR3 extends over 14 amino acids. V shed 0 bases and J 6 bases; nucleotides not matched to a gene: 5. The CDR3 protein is CASSQELALGEQYF. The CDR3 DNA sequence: TGCGCCAGCAGCCAAGAACTAGCGTTAGGCGAGCAGTACTTC.

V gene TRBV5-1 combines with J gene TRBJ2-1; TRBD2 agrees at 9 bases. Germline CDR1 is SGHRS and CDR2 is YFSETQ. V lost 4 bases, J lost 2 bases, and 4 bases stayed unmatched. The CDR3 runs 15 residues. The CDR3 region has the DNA TGCGCCAGCAGCGGGGGACTAGCCCCCTACAATGAGCAGTTCTTC. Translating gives CASSGGLAPYNEQFF.

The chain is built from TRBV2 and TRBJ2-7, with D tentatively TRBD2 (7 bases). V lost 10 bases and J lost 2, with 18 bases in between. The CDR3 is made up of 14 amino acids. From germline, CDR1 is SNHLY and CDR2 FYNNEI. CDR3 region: CATKGGSKPYEQYF. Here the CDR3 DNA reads TGTGCCACCAAGGGGGGGAGTAAACCCTACGAGCAGTACTTC.

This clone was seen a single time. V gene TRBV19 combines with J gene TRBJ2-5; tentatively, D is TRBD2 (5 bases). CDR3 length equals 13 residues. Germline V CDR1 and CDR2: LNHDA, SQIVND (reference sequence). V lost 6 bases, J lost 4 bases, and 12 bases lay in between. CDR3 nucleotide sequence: TGTGCCAGTAGCGGGATCCTCCTAGAGACCCAGTACTTC. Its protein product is CASSGILLETQYF.

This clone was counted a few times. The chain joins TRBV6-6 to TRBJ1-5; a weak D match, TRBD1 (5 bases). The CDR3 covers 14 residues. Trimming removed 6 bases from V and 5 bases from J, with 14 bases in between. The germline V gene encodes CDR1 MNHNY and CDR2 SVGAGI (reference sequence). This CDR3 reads CASSPLGGDQPQHF. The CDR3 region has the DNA TGTGCCAGCAGCCCCCTGGGGGGTGATCAGCCCCAGCATTTT.

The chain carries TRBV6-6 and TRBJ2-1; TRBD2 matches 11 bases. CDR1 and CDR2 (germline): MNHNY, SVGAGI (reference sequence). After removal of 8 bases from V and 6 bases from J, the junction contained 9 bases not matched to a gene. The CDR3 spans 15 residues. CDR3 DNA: TGTGCCAGCCGCTATAGCGGGGGGGGTCCCAATGAGCAGTTCTTC. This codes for CASRYSGGGPNEQFF.

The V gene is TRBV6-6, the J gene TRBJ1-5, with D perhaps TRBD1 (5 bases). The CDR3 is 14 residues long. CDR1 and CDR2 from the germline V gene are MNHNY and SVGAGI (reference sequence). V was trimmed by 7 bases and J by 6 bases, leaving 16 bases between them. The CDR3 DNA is TGTGCCAGCACCAACTTCCGGGGGGGTCAGCCCCAGCATTTT. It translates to CASTNFRGGQPQHF.

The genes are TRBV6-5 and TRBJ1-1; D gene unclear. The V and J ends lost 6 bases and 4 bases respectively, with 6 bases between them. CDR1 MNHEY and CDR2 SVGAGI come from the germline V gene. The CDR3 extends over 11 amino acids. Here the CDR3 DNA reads TGTGCCAGCAGCGGTGGCACTGAAGCTTTCTTT. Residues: CASSGGTEAFF.

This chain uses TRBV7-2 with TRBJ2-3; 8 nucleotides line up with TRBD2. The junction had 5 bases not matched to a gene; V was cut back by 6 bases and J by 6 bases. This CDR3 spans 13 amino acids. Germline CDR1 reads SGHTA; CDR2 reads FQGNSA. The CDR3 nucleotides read TGTGCCAGCAGGTGGGGACTAGGGGATACGCAGTATTTT. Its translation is CASRWGLGDTQYF.

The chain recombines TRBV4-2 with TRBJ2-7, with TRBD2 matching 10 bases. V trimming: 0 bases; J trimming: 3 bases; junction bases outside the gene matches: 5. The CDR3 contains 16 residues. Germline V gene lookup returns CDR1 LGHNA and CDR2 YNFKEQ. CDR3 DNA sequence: TGTGCCAGCAGCCAAGAGTCTAGCGGGGGCCTCTACGAGCAGTACTTC. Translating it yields CASSQESSGGLYEQYF.

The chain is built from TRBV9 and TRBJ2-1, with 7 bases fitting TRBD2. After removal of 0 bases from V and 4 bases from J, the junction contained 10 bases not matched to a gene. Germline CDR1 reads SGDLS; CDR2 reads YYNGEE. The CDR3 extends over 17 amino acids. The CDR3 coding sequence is TGTGCCAGCAGCGTAGGGAGGGGAGGGGAAGGATACAATGAGCAGTTCTTC. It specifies CASSVGRGGEGYNEQFF.